This TCR beta chain derives from a study of shared clonotypes between healthy human individuals (dated by TCRdb to the early 2020s). About the study as a whole: The cohort included a few men and a couple of women between 18 and 49 years of age. To estimate repertoire size and how much clonotype sharing occurs between individuals, the study deeply sequenced the blood TCR repertoires of roughly 5 healthy adults. Different laboratories and diverse techniques were used to prepare libraries and sequence TCR repertoires, to increase sequencing depth and limit assay-specific biases. For each donor, CD4 naive and CD4 memory were each run on three plates, CD8 naive on two plates, and CD8 memory on one plate. Leukapheresis yielded between about 0.94 and 9 billion PBMCs per donor. The investigation overall reported the following: Even with the large sequencing depth, rarefaction of the sorted-subset datasets indicated that sequencing was incomplete. Estimated clonotype richness was generally larger for naive than for memory subsets. Pairwise subsampling led to the expectation that sequencing depth would affect the degree of clonotype sharing among donors. Compared with non-shared clonotypes, clonotypes shared by all four sorted-subset donors had higher generation probabilities. Sharing across a handful of donors was observed for about 4.8% of naive CD4, around 3.5% of naive CD8, 2% to 2.5% of memory CD4, and roughly 0.43% of memory CD8 clonotypes. Because the study included only a small number of donors, the genetic and exposure-history diversity represented was limited. Only blood was sampled, and tissue TCR repertoires likely differ from those in blood.

CDR1 MNHNS and CDR2 SASEGT are derived from the germline V gene. The germline V end is reduced by 10 bases and the J end by 7 bases; junction bases left unmatched: 11. The CDR3 runs 15 residues from the cysteine to the phenylalanine. Only the CDR3 part of the read is kept: 45 bases, read in frame from the first base. TCR CDR3 regions were amplified from genomic DNA by multiplex PCR using the deep immunoSEQ assay. Extracted genomic DNA from each cell subset was spread evenly across all wells of several immunoSEQ 96-well plates, with each plate serving as a replicate. Each replicate PCR for sorted subsets received roughly 0.2 ug genomic DNA, equal to roughly 29,000 T cell genomes. The purified libraries were quantified using a Qubit 3.0 fluorometer, sized with a Bioanalyzer 2100, and then quantified again using the KAPA Library Quantification kit. Every immunoSEQ 96-well plate was sequenced on a dedicated single-read 150-cycle Illumina NextSeq 550 flow cell. On the authors' methods: The immunoSEQ output contained only junctional sequences without quality scores, so filtering could not match that applied to full-length reads. To assign V/J genes and CDR3, sequences were annotated against IMGT germline references using PyIR, a Python wrapper for IgBLAST v1.9. Reads were filtered out if the reads had weak V/J assignments (E-value above 1e-6), no CDR3, stop codons, out-of-frame junctions, or ambiguous translated residues. V3J clonotypes were defined as sequences sharing the same inferred V gene, J gene, and CDR3 amino acid sequence. Percentage overlap between repertoires was calculated by dividing the number of shared unique clonotypes by the size of the smaller repertoire. Three approaches were used to assess repertoire richness: RTK rarefaction, the Chao1 estimator, and Recon v2.1 estimates of unobserved clonotypes. For all TCRbeta clonotypes obtained by the gDNA method from four donors, generation probabilities were computed with OLGA. TCRdb's version of the immuneACCESS table is confined to in-frame rearrangements and falls short of the full clone set. An unresolved V gene accounts for under half of the shortfall where checked; the remainder is of unknown origin. V, J and clone size reflect that table, while D and trimming were determined from the DNA. Here the sample has approximately 1.9 million clones; 90% to 95% occur a single time. The ten largest make up about 1.7% of the sample.

As to this clone: No antigen is known for it. The record has no base qualities; no much larger clone is one base away.

CD8 naive samples consisted of CD45RO-negative cells that were positively selected for CCR7, yielding a CD45RA+CCR7+ population without TemRA cells. Donors were healthy HIV-negative adults with no recently reported acute infections or vaccinations. Every donor was a Caucasian adult residing in Nashville, Tennessee, USA. Blood was collected by leukapheresis, and PBMCs were isolated by Ficoll-Histopaque density gradient centrifugation and then cryopreserved in liquid nitrogen vapor phase. Analytical flow cytometry was used to check the purity and quantity of each magnetically sorted T cell population. Genomic DNA was isolated from each sorted fraction and quantified by UV absorbance on a Nanodrop 2000c.

Here the chain combines TRBV6-1 and TRBJ1-5; 12 nucleotides in the junction match TRBD1. This TCR derives from a man younger than 30 in good health. Some clones in this sample may be carry-over from other donors' samples. The sequencing sample was made of naive CD8+ T cells from PBMCs. The cell subset or site label here, explained by the study, means: CD45RA+CCR7+. The CDR3 protein sequence reads: CATARDRGQGQPQHF. DNA sequence: TGTGCCACGGCCCGGGACAGGGGGCAGGGACAGCCCCAGCATTTT.